Listed below are T cell receptor beta chains from one sample, sequenced in a study of blood T cell repertoires in COVID-19. The repertoire was sequenced with immunoSEQ multiplex PCR; TCRdb's copy has only in-frame clones and lacks some. The sample has some 170,000 clones; roughly 87% are singletons. Sequencing was done on a sample of peripheral blood. The receptor source for this set is a woman in her seventies with acute or convalescent COVID-19. Both conserved end residues are part of each CDR3. The D gene is left open where the match is weak. The size field is filled for only some rows; it gives once, few, many or a size class.

CDR3: CASSTEQGNYGYTF
DNA: TGTGCCAGCAGCACCGAGCAGGGGAACTATGGCTACACCTTC
V: TRBV9
D: -
size: -
J: TRBJ1-2

CDR3: CASSPQTGAVLGNTIYF
DNA: TGTGCCAGCAGTCCCCAAACAGGGGCCGTTCTAGGAAACACCATATATTTT
V: TRBV27
D: TRBD1
size: -
J: TRBJ1-3

CDR3: CASSLTIAGGYTF
DNA: TGTGCCAGCAGCCTCACCATCGCGGGGGGCTACACCTTC
V: TRBV3-1/TRBV3-2
D: -
size: -
J: TRBJ1-2

CDR3: CASSLSLQGTNSPLHF
DNA: TGCGCCAGCAGCTTGTCCTTACAGGGAACAAATTCACCCCTCCACTTT
V: TRBV5-1
D: -
size: -
J: TRBJ1-6

CDR3: CASSFAGLAFF
DNA: TGTGCCAGCAGTTTTGCAGGTCTGGCTTTCTTT
V: TRBV12-3/TRBV12-4
D: -
size: -
J: TRBJ1-1

CDR3: CASSTIPEVNEKLFF
DNA: TGTGCCAGCAGTACCATCCCGGAGGTTAATGAAAAACTGTTTTTT
V: TRBV27
D: -
size: -
J: TRBJ1-4

CDR3: CASSQERQAPASGYTF
DNA: TGTGCCAGCAGCCAGGAAAGACAGGCCCCCGCAAGTGGCTACACCTTC
V: TRBV4-2
D: -
size: few
J: TRBJ1-2

CDR3: CASSFSLGAGGRSTDTQYF
DNA: TGTGCCAGCAGTTTTAGCCTTGGGGCGGGAGGTCGTAGCACAGATACGCAGTATTTT
V: TRBV28
D: TRBD2
size: once
J: TRBJ2-3

CDR3: CASSGLDRENTEAFF
DNA: TGTGCCAGCAGCGGATTAGACAGGGAGAACACTGAAGCTTTCTTT
V: TRBV21-1
D: -
size: -
J: TRBJ1-1

CDR3: CASSWDRAGEQYF
DNA: TGTGCCAGCAGTTGGGACAGGGCTGGGGAGCAGTACTTC
V: TRBV2
D: TRBD1
size: -
J: TRBJ2-7

CDR3: CASSPNTGGANGYTF
DNA: TGTGCCAGCAGCCCAAACACAGGGGGGGCCAATGGCTACACCTTC
V: TRBV27
D: TRBD1
size: once
J: TRBJ1-2

CDR3: CASSEVRLAGHLQETQYF
DNA: TGTGCCAGCAGTGAAGTTCGACTAGCGGGCCACCTCCAAGAGACCCAGTACTTC
V: TRBV6-1
D: TRBD2
size: -
J: TRBJ2-5

CDR3: CASSPRSDRGLGTEAFF
DNA: TGCGCCAGCAGCCCGCGTTCGGACAGGGGGCTTGGCACTGAAGCTTTCTTT
V: TRBV5-1
D: TRBD1
size: once
J: TRBJ1-1

CDR3: CASSTTGQLTTNEKLFF
DNA: TGCGCCAGCAGCACAACGGGACAGCTAACAACTAATGAAAAACTGTTTTTT
V: TRBV4-1
D: TRBD1
size: -
J: TRBJ1-4

CDR3: CASSLDSGMNTGELFF
DNA: TGTGCCAGCAGCTTAGACTCGGGGATGAACACCGGGGAGCTGTTTTTT
V: TRBV7-2
D: -
size: -
J: TRBJ2-2

CDR3: CASSFLSSYYNEQFF
DNA: TGTGCCAGCAGCTTCTTGTCTAGCTACTACAATGAGCAGTTCTTC
V: TRBV7-9
D: -
size: -
J: TRBJ2-1

CDR3: CASSLAGSGPTYEQYF
DNA: TGTGCCAGCAGCTTAGCCGGGAGCGGACCAACCTACGAGCAGTACTTC
V: TRBV7-2
D: -
size: -
J: TRBJ2-7

CDR3: CASSLSTVTGDTEAFF
DNA: TGTGCCAGCAGCTTGTCAACTGTGACAGGGGATACTGAAGCTTTCTTT
V: TRBV5-4
D: TRBD1
size: few
J: TRBJ1-1

CDR3: CASSRTENEKLFF
DNA: TGTGCCAGCAGCCGGACAGAAAATGAAAAACTGTTTTTT
V: TRBV5-6
D: -
size: few
J: TRBJ1-4

CDR3: CASSLEQGPRLDGYTF
DNA: TGCGCCAGCAGCTTGGAACAGGGCCCCCGTCTGGATGGCTACACCTTC
V: TRBV5-1
D: -
size: -
J: TRBJ1-2

CDR3: CASSLGLAQETQYF
DNA: TGTGCCAGCAGTTTGGGACTAGCACAAGAGACCCAGTACTTC
V: TRBV6-5
D: TRBD2
size: -
J: TRBJ2-5

CDR3: CASSLAGTWGFDNSPLHF
DNA: TGTGCCAGCAGTTTGGCCGGGACTTGGGGGTTTGATAATTCACCCCTCCACTTT
V: TRBV28
D: -
size: -
J: TRBJ1-6

CDR3: CASRLKNSYEQYF
DNA: TGTGCCAGCAGGCTAAAGAACTCCTACGAGCAGTACTTC
V: TRBV12-3/TRBV12-4
D: -
size: few
J: TRBJ2-7

CDR3: CASSTSLRQGISYEQYF
DNA: TGTGCCAGCAGCACCAGCTTGCGACAGGGGATTTCCTACGAGCAGTACTTC
V: TRBV21-1
D: -
size: -
J: TRBJ2-7

CDR3: CASSLPGLGSNTGELFF
DNA: TGTGCCAGCAGTTTACCCGGACTAGGTTCGAACACCGGGGAGCTGTTTTTT
V: TRBV28
D: TRBD2
size: -
J: TRBJ2-2

CDR3: CAWRDTSGALYNEQFF
DNA: TGTGCCTGGAGGGATACTAGCGGGGCTCTTTACAATGAGCAGTTCTTC
V: TRBV30
D: TRBD2
size: -
J: TRBJ2-1

CDR3: CASSQDPGTGERPYEKLFF
DNA: TGCGCCAGCAGCCAAGATCCCGGGACAGGGGAGAGACCTTATGAAAAACTGTTTTTT
V: TRBV4-3
D: TRBD1
size: -
J: TRBJ1-4

CDR3: CASSLGGLVSEQFF
DNA: TGTGCCAGCAGCTTAGGAGGGTTGGTAAGCGAGCAGTTCTTC
V: TRBV11-2
D: -
size: -
J: TRBJ2-1

CDR3: CATKASGRFGGEQYF
DNA: TGTGCCACAAAAGCTAGCGGGAGGTTCGGGGGCGAGCAGTACTTC
V: TRBV19
D: TRBD2
size: -
J: TRBJ2-7

CDR3: CASSLLGGSPLHF
DNA: TGTGCCAGCAGTCTCCTGGGGGGTTCACCCCTCCACTTT
V: TRBV12-3/TRBV12-4
D: -
size: -
J: TRBJ1-6

CDR3: CASKTSGANTGELFF
DNA: TGTGCCAGCAAGACTAGCGGGGCGAACACCGGGGAGCTGTTTTTT
V: TRBV9
D: TRBD2
size: -
J: TRBJ2-2

CDR3: CASSLVLAGYNEQFF
DNA: TGTGCCAGCAGCTTGGTACTAGCGGGCTACAATGAGCAGTTCTTC
V: TRBV7-9
D: TRBD2
size: -
J: TRBJ2-1

CDR3: CASSLEAGEGYEQYF
DNA: TGTGCCAGCAGCTTAGAGGCCGGGGAGGGCTACGAGCAGTACTTC
V: TRBV7-2
D: TRBD2
size: -
J: TRBJ2-7

CDR3: CATNARIRNTGELFF
DNA: TGCGCCACCAACGCGCGGATCCGAAACACCGGGGAGCTGTTTTTT
V: TRBV23-1
D: -
size: -
J: TRBJ2-2

CDR3: CASSKVRDSRGYTQPQHF
DNA: TGTGCCAGCAGCAAAGTAAGGGACAGCCGTGGGTATACTCAGCCCCAGCATTTT
V: TRBV21-1
D: -
size: few
J: TRBJ1-5

CDR3: CAWSVARTGSGQPQHF
DNA: TGTGCCTGGAGTGTAGCCCGGACAGGGTCGGGTCAGCCCCAGCATTTT
V: TRBV30
D: TRBD1
size: few
J: TRBJ1-5

CDR3: CASSLTAGVRTDTQYF
DNA: TGTGCCAGCAGTTTGACGGCGGGAGTAAGGACAGATACGCAGTATTTT
V: TRBV5-6
D: TRBD2
size: -
J: TRBJ2-3

CDR3: CASSFRLAGQETQYF
DNA: TGTGCCAGCAGCTTCCGACTAGCGGGGCAAGAGACCCAGTACTTC
V: TRBV5-4
D: TRBD2
size: -
J: TRBJ2-5

CDR3: CASSLYQTGWQLETQYF
DNA: TGTGCCAGCAGCTTGTATCAGACAGGGTGGCAGTTAGAGACCCAGTACTTC
V: TRBV5-6
D: TRBD1
size: -
J: TRBJ2-5

CDR3: CASRFGGRNTGELFF
DNA: TGTGCCAGCAGGTTTGGGGGCAGGAACACCGGGGAGCTGTTTTTT
V: TRBV28
D: -
size: few
J: TRBJ2-2

CDR3: CASSLGGDYGYTF
DNA: TGTGCCAGCAGCTTAGGGGGGGACTATGGCTACACCTTC
V: TRBV5-4
D: -
size: -
J: TRBJ1-2

CDR3: CASSYRLAAYNEQFF
DNA: TGTGCCAGCAGTTACCGGCTAGCGGCCTACAATGAGCAGTTCTTC
V: TRBV6-2/TRBV6-3
D: TRBD2
size: -
J: TRBJ2-1

CDR3: CASSPTDGQPQHF
DNA: TGTGCCAGCAGCCCAACAGACGGTCAGCCCCAGCATTTT
V: TRBV9
D: -
size: -
J: TRBJ1-5

CDR3: CASSLVSGNTGELFF
DNA: TGTGCCAGCAGCTTAGTCTCGGGGAACACCGGGGAGCTGTTTTTT
V: TRBV7-9
D: -
size: -
J: TRBJ2-2

CDR3: CASSYTRRGLADYEQYF
DNA: TGTGCCAGCAGTTATACAAGACGGGGACTAGCGGACTACGAGCAGTACTTC
V: TRBV6-2/TRBV6-3
D: TRBD2
size: -
J: TRBJ2-7

CDR3: CASSIGGSSTEAFF
DNA: TGTGCCAGTAGTATAGGAGGGTCGAGCACTGAAGCTTTCTTT
V: TRBV19
D: -
size: -
J: TRBJ1-1

CDR3: CASSLGTGRGETQYF
DNA: TGTGCCAGCAGCTTAGGTACTGGTAGGGGTGAGACCCAGTACTTC
V: TRBV11-1
D: -
size: -
J: TRBJ2-5

CDR3: CASSLRGGYTEAFF
DNA: TGTGCCAGCAGCTTGCGGGGGGGGTACACTGAAGCTTTCTTT
V: TRBV5-4
D: -
size: -
J: TRBJ1-1

CDR3: CASSINPNNRDSAYNEQFF
DNA: TGCGCCAGCAGCATCAACCCTAACAACCGGGACAGCGCCTACAATGAGCAGTTCTTC
V: TRBV5-1
D: TRBD1
size: many
J: TRBJ2-1

CDR3: CASSPYGGGWTEAFF
DNA: TGTGCCAGCAGCCCCTACGGGGGAGGGTGGACTGAAGCTTTCTTT
V: TRBV6-2/TRBV6-3
D: -
size: -
J: TRBJ1-1

CDR3: CASSPREEGKNIQYF
DNA: TGTGCCAGCAGTCCCAGGGAGGAAGGCAAAAACATTCAGTACTTC
V: TRBV27
D: -
size: -
J: TRBJ2-4

CDR3: CASSGRDREARGYTF
DNA: TGTGCCAGCAGCGGTCGGGACAGGGAGGCTCGAGGCTACACCTTC
V: TRBV7-8
D: TRBD1
size: few
J: TRBJ1-2

CDR3: CASRTEENTEAFF
DNA: TGTGCCAGCCGGACTGAGGAGAACACTGAAGCTTTCTTT
V: TRBV12-3/TRBV12-4
D: -
size: once
J: TRBJ1-1

CDR3: CASSLVLGLQETQYF
DNA: TGTGCCAGCAGCTTGGTTCTAGGCCTCCAAGAGACCCAGTACTTC
V: TRBV7-2
D: -
size: -
J: TRBJ2-5

CDR3: CASKTGPKNTGELFF
DNA: TGTGCCAGTAAGACAGGCCCCAAGAACACCGGGGAGCTGTTTTTT
V: TRBV2
D: -
size: -
J: TRBJ2-2